This T cell receptor beta chain was sequenced during a study of shared clonotypes between healthy human individuals. The CDR3 has 12 residues. V lost 6 bases, J lost 3 bases, and 8 bases lay in between. Germline values: CDR1 MDHEN, CDR2 SYDVKM. Note on this clone: Other DNA sequences from this sample encode an identical CDR3 as well.

Repertoires were generated with immunoSEQ multiplex PCR, while TCRdb's copy carries only in-frame clones and drops some. The data contain over a million clones, about 98.5% of them singletons. The sequencing input was naive CD4+ T cells sorted from blood. Regarding subset: CD45RA+ positively selected. The origin of this receptor is a man between 25 and 39 years old in good health. The chain is built from TRBV28 and TRBJ1-1; no clear D. CDR3 in amino acids: CASSLVYTEAFF. Here the CDR3 DNA reads TGTGCCAGCAGCCTGGTATACACTGAAGCTTTCTTT.